This entry lists 10 T cell receptor beta chains sequenced from one sample in a study of CD8+CD57+ T cells in acquired aplastic anemia. Genomic DNA constituted the template upon which TCR beta VDJ and CDR3 profiling was performed. In TCRdb, the reads were re-called with MiXCR into one record per CDR3 protein. The sample lists 400,000 to 500,000 distinct CDR3 sequences; approximately 70% were seen once. The sequenced sample was sorted CD4+, CD8+, or CD8+CD57+ T cells (not recorded which) from PBMCs. The receptors here all came from a human donor in good health, serving as a control.

The J gene is TRBJ1-2, the V gene TRBV20-1; the D is unclear. V was clipped by 4 bases and J by 8 bases, with 11 bases between them. Germline V CDR1 and CDR2: DFQATT, SNEGSKA (reference sequence). CDR3 length: 11 amino acids. CDR3 bases: TGCAGTGCTATGGCAAACGAGGGCTACACCTTC. Translated, it gives CSAMANEGYTF.

This chain joins TRBV13 and TRBJ2-1, with a tentative D call TRBD1 (7 bases). The V end lost 6 bases, the J end lost 7 bases, and 19 bases lay between the germline ends. The germline gives CDR1 PRHDT, CDR2 FYEKMQ (reference sequence). The CDR3 contains 15 residues. The CDR3 sequence: CASSEASTGRNEQFF. CDR3 in DNA: TGTGCCAGCAGTGAAGCGTCGACAGGGAGGAATGAGCAGTTCTTC.

A few counts support this clonotype. Sequence at one end of the junction differs from germline and may be a read error. V and J are TRBV5-1 and TRBJ1-1; possibly TRBD1 for D (5 bases). Per germline, CDR1 SGHRS and CDR2 YFSETQ. The CDR3 loop spans 15 amino acids. CDR3 in DNA: TGCGCCAGCAGGACGACCGCCGGGGCAAACACTGAAGCTTCCTTT. Its protein is CASRTTAGANTEASF.

The rearrangement links TRBV24-1 to TRBJ2-1; tentatively, D is TRBD1 (6 bases). V lost 3 bases and J 10 bases, leaving 18 bases between the germline ends. The CDR3 length is 15 residues. Germline V gene lookup returns CDR1 KGHDR and CDR2 SFDVKD. CDR3: CATSDATVRQDEQFF. The CDR3 nucleotides read TGTGCCACCAGTGATGCAACCGTCCGACAGGACGAGCAGTTCTTC.

The genes are TRBV5-4 and TRBJ1-3; possible D gene TRBD1, 6 bases. Trimming removed 0 bases at V and 2 bases at J, with 12 bases between. Germline V CDR1 and CDR2: SGHNT, YYREEE (reference sequence). The CDR3 has 16 residues. CDR3 in DNA: TGTGCCAGCAGCTTGGTGGGACATCCCCCTGGAAACACCATATATTTT. It encodes CASSLVGHPPGNTIYF.

Turning to this clonotype: An end of the junction differs from the germline gene, which may be a read error. V gene TRBV9 combines with J gene TRBJ2-2; D is unresolved. The CDR3 is 14 amino acids. Germline V CDR1 and CDR2: SGDLS, YYNGEE. The CDR3 bases are TGTGCCAGCAGCCAAACCAACCCTTTCCTACCTGAAGTTTTT. This translates into CASSQTNPFLPEVF.

This chain uses TRBV9 with TRBJ2-2; the D is unclear. Per the germline V gene, CDR1 is SGDLS and CDR2 is YYNGEE. The CDR3 has 15 residues. Trimming took off 3 bases at V and 15 bases at J, with 24 bases between the two ends. The CDR3 sequence is CASSGSINIKLDLFF. CDR3 bases: TGTGCCAGCAGCGGATCCATTAATATAAAACTGGATTTGTTTTTT.

J is TRBJ1-1 and V is TRBV7-3; perhaps TRBD1 as D (5 bases). The CDR3 is 15 amino acids. Trimming left V 2 bases short and J 14 bases short, with 24 bases between. Germline V gene sequence: CDR1 SGHTA, CDR2 FQGTGA. For the CDR3, the DNA is TGTGCCAGCAGCTTACGTCCAGGGTCATCAGATACGCAGTTCTTT. It yields the protein CASSLRPGSSDTQFF.

This chain links TRBV20-1 with TRBJ1-6, with unresolved D. V lost 0 bases and J 6 bases, leaving 9 bases between the germline ends. The CDR3 sequence is 14 residues long. The germline V gene has CDR1 DFQATT and CDR2 SNEGSKA (reference sequence). The CDR3 spells CSAREGRPNSPLHF. The CDR3 coding sequence is TGCAGTGCTAGAGAGGGCAGGCCTAATTCACCCCTCCACTTT.

Worth noting for this clonotype: One junction end disagrees with the germline gene, perhaps due to a read error. The chain uses TRBV5-1 and TRBJ1-5; the D is unclear. Germline CDR1 and CDR2: SGHRS and YFSETQ. The CDR3 has 13 residues. CDR3: CASSVDSYQPQHF. In nucleotides, the CDR3 is TGTGCCAGCAGCGTAGACTCGTATCAGCCCCAGCATTTT. The variable domain in full, with the rest retrieved from reference TRBV5-1 and TRBJ1-5, is KAGVTQTPRYLIKTRGQQVTLSCSPISGHRSVSWYQQTPGQGLQFLFEYFSETQRNKGNFPGRFSGRQFSNSRSEMNVSTLELGDSALYLCASSVDSYQPQHFGDGTRLSIL.